Sequencing of this T cell receptor beta chain was carried out in a study of cytomegalovirus exposure and HLA in healthy donors. PCR primers comprised 60 Vbeta and 13 Jbeta primers. Sequenced by immunoSEQ multiplex PCR; TCRdb stores in-frame clones only, minus some. The table shows more than 85,000 clones, with roughly 80% occurring only once. This clone turned up a few times. The material sequenced was PBMCs. This receptor was identified in a male donor in good health and CMV-seropositive.

The CDR3 sequence is CSVQGASGYTF. CDR3 sequence (DNA): TGCAGCGTACAGGGGGCGTCTGGCTACACCTTC. The chain combines TRBV29-1 with TRBJ1-2, with TRBD1 matching 9 bases. Germline CDR1 reads SQVTM; CDR2 reads ANQGSEA. Trimming cost V 6 bases and J 7 bases; bases outside gene matches: 3. This CDR3 contains 11 residues.